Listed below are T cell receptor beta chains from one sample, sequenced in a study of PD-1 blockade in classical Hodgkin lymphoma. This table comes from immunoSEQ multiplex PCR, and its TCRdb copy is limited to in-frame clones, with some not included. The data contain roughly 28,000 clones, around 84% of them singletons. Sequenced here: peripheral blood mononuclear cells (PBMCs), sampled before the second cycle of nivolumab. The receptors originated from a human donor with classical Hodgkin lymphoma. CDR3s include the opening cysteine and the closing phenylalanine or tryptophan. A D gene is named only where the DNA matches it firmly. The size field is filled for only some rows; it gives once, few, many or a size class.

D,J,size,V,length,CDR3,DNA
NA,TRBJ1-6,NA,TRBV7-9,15,CASSSVGSYNSPLHF,TGTGCCAGCAGCTCGGTAGGGTCCTATAATTCACCCCTCCACTTT
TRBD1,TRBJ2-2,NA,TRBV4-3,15,CASSLGTGGFGELFF,TGCGCCAGCAGCCTGGGGACAGGGGGCTTCGGGGAGCTGTTTTTT
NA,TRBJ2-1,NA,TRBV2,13,CASSTQGNNEQFF,TGTGCCAGCAGTACACAGGGAAACAATGAGCAGTTCTTC
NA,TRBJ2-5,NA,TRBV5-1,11,CASSQQETQYF,TGCGCCAGCAGCCAACAAGAGACCCAGTACTTC
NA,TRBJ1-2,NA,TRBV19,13,CASKGTIFYGYTF,TGTGCCAGTAAAGGGACAATATTCTATGGCTACACCTTC
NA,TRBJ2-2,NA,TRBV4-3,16,CASSQEVSRGPGELFF,TGCGCCAGCAGCCAAGAGGTGTCGAGGGGACCCGGGGAGCTGTTTTTT
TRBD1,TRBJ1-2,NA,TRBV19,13,CASMFSTGRGYTF,TGTGCCAGTATGTTTTCGACAGGGCGTGGGTACACCTTC
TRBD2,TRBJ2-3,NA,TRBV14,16,CASSLLAGGSTDTQYF,TGTGCCAGCAGCCTTCTAGCGGGGGGGAGCACAGATACGCAGTATTTT
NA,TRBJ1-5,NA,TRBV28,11,CASSQNQPQHF,TGTGCCAGCAGCCAAAATCAGCCCCAGCATTTT
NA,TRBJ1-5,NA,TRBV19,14,CASVSGHLNQPQHF,TGTGCCTCAGTAAGCGGACACCTTAATCAGCCCCAGCATTTT
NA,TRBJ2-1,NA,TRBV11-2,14,CASLSGVLGSEQFF,TGTGCCAGCCTTTCGGGGGTTCTGGGGTCTGAGCAGTTCTTC
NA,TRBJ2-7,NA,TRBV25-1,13,CASSTTGTYEQYF,TGTGCCAGCAGCACGACGGGAACCTACGAGCAGTACTTC
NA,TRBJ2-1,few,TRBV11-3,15,CASSLAWTAYNEQFF,TGTGCCAGCAGCTTAGCATGGACAGCCTACAATGAGCAGTTCTTC
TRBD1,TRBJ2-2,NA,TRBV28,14,CASSWAGGGGELFF,TGTGCCAGCAGTTGGGCAGGGGGTGGCGGGGAGCTGTTTTTT
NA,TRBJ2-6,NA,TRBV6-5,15,CASSYLLDGANVLTF,TGTGCCAGCAGTTACTTGCTTGATGGGGCCAACGTCCTGACTTTC
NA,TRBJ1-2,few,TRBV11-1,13,CASSSQPFYGYTF,TGTGCCAGCAGCTCCCAGCCCTTCTATGGCTACACCTTC